Presented here are 24 T cell receptor beta chains from one specimen sequenced in a study of blood T cell repertoires in COVID-19. TCRdb keeps only in-frame clones here, not all; method: immunoSEQ multiplex PCR. The data contain around 79,000 clones, roughly 90% of them singletons. The sample was peripheral blood. The source is an older man with active or convalescent COVID-19.

This chain links TRBV28 with TRBJ2-1; TRBD1 aligns across 7 bases. V lost 5 bases to trimming and J lost 6 bases; unmatched junction nucleotides: 10. The CDR3 spans 15 residues. Looked up from germline, CDR1 is MDHEN and CDR2 is SYDVKM. The CDR3 loop is CASSLRDRASNEQFF. The CDR3 DNA reads TGTGCCAGCAGTCTCCGCGACAGGGCCTCCAATGAGCAGTTCTTC.

The chain couples TRBV6-2 or TRBV6-3 to TRBJ2-2; 11 bases are a match to TRBD1. Trimming at V came to 2 bases and at J to 6 bases, leaving 2 bases not matched to a gene. The CDR3 runs 15 residues. Germline-derived CDR1 and CDR2 are MNHEY and SVGEGT. Here the CDR3 reads CASSYPGQGAGELFF. CDR3 bases: TGTGCCAGCAGTTACCCGGGACAGGGGGCCGGGGAGCTGTTTTTT.

The V call is TRBV12-3 or TRBV12-4, the J call TRBJ2-2, with 7 bases aligning to TRBD2. The CDR3 runs to 13 residues. V shed 11 bases and J 3 bases; nucleotides not matched to a gene: 6. The CDR3, as DNA: TGTGCCGCCTCAAGCGGGGACACCGGGGAGCTGTTTTTT. Translated: CAASSGDTGELFF.

This chain links TRBV4-3 with TRBJ1-2; 10 nucleotides agree with TRBD1. This CDR3 comprises 15 residues. CDR1 is LGHNA, CDR2 YSLEER, per germline. After removal of 3 bases from V and 3 bases from J, the junction contained 4 bases not matched to a gene. CDR3 in amino acids: CASSHRQGADYGYTF. DNA of the CDR3: TGCGCCAGCAGCCACCGACAGGGGGCCGACTATGGCTACACCTTC.

This chain links TRBV9 with TRBJ1-3, with 11 bases fitting TRBD1. V was pared by 4 bases and J by 0 bases, with 6 bases of the junction left unmatched. The CDR3 loop spans 17 amino acids. Germline V gene data show CDR1 as SGDLS and CDR2 as YYNGEE. The CDR3 DNA follows: TGTGCCAGCAGCCCACGGACAGGGGGCTACTCTGGAAACACCATATATTTT. As protein: CASSPRTGGYSGNTIYF.

V is TRBV7-2 and J is TRBJ2-1, with TRBD2 as a possible D gene (7 bases). The CDR3 is made up of 18 amino acids. V shed 1 base and J shed 6 bases, with 22 bases lying between them. Germline values: CDR1 SGHTA, CDR2 FQGNSA. The chain's CDR3 is CASSLVSGQPGGGNEQFF. The DNA of the CDR3 is TGTGCCAGCAGCTTAGTGTCGGGTCAACCGGGGGGCGGCAATGAGCAGTTCTTC.

This chain joins TRBV6-5 and TRBJ1-5; 9 nucleotides agree with TRBD1. Germline loops: CDR1 MNHEY, CDR2 SVGAGI. CDR3 length: 14 residues. Trimming took 4 bases from V and 11 from J; bases not matched to a gene: 9. The CDR3 reads CASSSPGQGPAQHF. The CDR3 DNA reads TGTGCCAGCAGTTCCCCGGGACAGGGTCCGGCCCAGCATTTT.

The genes are TRBV15 and TRBJ2-7; the D gene is possibly TRBD1 (6 bases). In germline, CDR1 is LNHNV, CDR2 YYDKDF (reference sequence). This CDR3 region has 15 residues. V dropped 1 base and J dropped 0 bases, with 10 bases sitting between them. The CDR3 nucleotides are TGTGCCACCAGCAGAGCTGGGACAACCTCCTACGAGCAGTACTTC. Translating it yields CATSRAGTTSYEQYF.

This chain links TRBV3-1 (or the pseudogene TRBV3-2) with TRBJ2-3; the match to TRBD2 covers 10 bases. The CDR3 is 15 residues long. The V gene's germline CDR1 is LGHDT and CDR2 YNNKEL (reference sequence). V shed 3 bases, J shed 1 base, and the junction held 1 base outside the gene matches. The CDR3 reads CASSHGLAGTDTQYF. The CDR3 DNA reads as TGTGCCAGCAGCCACGGACTAGCGGGCACAGATACGCAGTATTTT.

In this sample, this clone turned up once. This sequence joins TRBV5-3 and TRBJ2-4; maybe TRBD2 (6 bases). TRBV5-3 is noted as an ORF with a role that remains uncertain. This CDR3 spans 17 amino acids. Trimming shortened V by 4 bases and J by 0 bases, and 17 bases separated the two germline ends. The CDR3 reads CARSKWREDLAKNIQYF. CDR3 nucleotide sequence: TGTGCCAGAAGCAAGTGGCGGGAAGACCTAGCCAAAAACATTCAGTACTTC.

This chain links TRBV6-2 or TRBV6-3 with TRBJ2-1; TRBD1 matches at 8 bases. Germline loops: CDR1 MNHEY, CDR2 SVGEGT. The V and J ends lost 6 bases and 6 bases, in that order; junction bases with no gene match: 10. CDR3 length equals 15 residues. In DNA form, the CDR3 reads TGTGCCAGCAGCCGTCAGGGGGCTCCCAGCAATGAGCAGTTCTTC. Translating gives CASSRQGAPSNEQFF.

In its sample, this clone was seen once. This CDR3 is also generated by other DNA sequences in the sample. The rearrangement links TRBV20-1 to TRBJ1-1; maybe TRBD1 (5 bases). The length of the CDR3 is 10 residues. Per the germline V gene, CDR1 is DFQATT and CDR2 is SNEGSKA (reference sequence). Here the CDR3 DNA reads TGCATGGGGGGAAGGGCTGCCGCTTTCTTT. Protein: CMGGRAAAFF.

This chain joins TRBV2 and TRBJ2-7; TRBD2 matches at 7 bases. CDR3 size: 14 residues. The V gene end was trimmed by 6 bases and the J gene end by 0 bases; junction bases not matched to a gene: 5. Germline lookup yields CDR1 SNHLY and CDR2 FYNNEI. The CDR3 nucleotides are TGTGCCAGCAGACTAGCGAGTAACTCCTACGAGCAGTACTTC. Translation: CASRLASNSYEQYF.

This chain links TRBV19 with TRBJ1-1, with 8 positions matching TRBD1. CDR3 length: 15 amino acids. Germline V gene data show CDR1 as LNHDA and CDR2 as SQIVND (reference sequence). V gave up 4 bases and J gave up 4 bases; unmatched junction bases: 8. The CDR3 reads CASSTRTGTITEAFF. The CDR3 coding sequence is TGTGCCAGTAGTACACGGACAGGGACGATCACTGAAGCTTTCTTT.

The rearrangement joins TRBV30 to TRBJ1-6, with 7 bases fitting TRBD1. The V and J ends lost 5 bases and 6 bases, in that order; junction bases with no gene match: 4. The CDR3 sequence is 13 residues long. Germline V gene data show CDR1 as GTSNPN and CDR2 as SVGIG (reference sequence). CDR3 in DNA: TGTGCCTGGGCGGGACAGAGTAATTCACCCCTCCACTTT. Its translation: CAWAGQSNSPLHF.

CDR3 nucleotide sequence: TGTGCCAGCAGCGACGGACAGAGGGAGACCCAGTACTTC. Its translation is CASSDGQRETQYF. The V gene is TRBV7-2, the J gene TRBJ2-5; the D gene is possibly TRBD1 (6 bases). V was pared by 5 bases and J by 5 bases, with 12 bases between. There are 13 residues in the CDR3. CDR1 and CDR2 (germline): SGHTA, FQGNSA.

The rearrangement links TRBV7-8 to TRBJ2-4, with 9 bases that match TRBD1. The CDR3 is 13 residues long. With 5 bases clipped from V and 8 bases from J, the junction kept 4 bases outside the gene matches. Germline CDR1 reads SGHVS; CDR2 reads FQNEAQ. CDR3 nucleotide sequence: TGTGCCAGCAGCAGTCGGACAGGGGACATTCAGTACTTC. Protein: CASSSRTGDIQYF.

The chain employs TRBV24-1 and TRBJ1-5; no clear D. The CDR3 is 16 residues long. Germline lookup yields CDR1 KGHDR and CDR2 SFDVKD. Trimming shortened V by 7 bases and J by 0 bases, and 15 bases separated the two germline ends. In nucleotides, the CDR3 is TGTGCCACCAGCCTAGGTGATCTGAATAGCAATCAGCCCCAGCATTTT. It is translated as CATSLGDLNSNQPQHF.

This chain uses TRBV28 with TRBJ2-1, with 12 nucleotides matching TRBD2. The germline gives CDR1 MDHEN, CDR2 SYDVKM. With V trimmed by 4 bases and J by 4 bases, 5 bases remained unmatched. The CDR3 totals 16 residues. The CDR3 bases are TGTGCCAGCAGTTCTCCCGGGACTAGCGGGTACAATGAGCAGTTCTTC. As protein: CASSSPGTSGYNEQFF.

The V gene is TRBV6-5, the J gene TRBJ2-7; TRBD1 is a possible D gene (6 bases). V lost 4 bases and J lost 1, with 11 bases in between. Germline V gives CDR1 MNHEY, CDR2 SVGAGI. CDR3 size: 14 residues. CDR3 region: CASSSRDISYEQYF. In DNA, the CDR3 is TGTGCCAGCAGTTCCCGGGACATATCCTACGAGCAGTACTTC.

This chain connects TRBV10-3 to TRBJ1-2; 8 nucleotides agree with TRBD1. Germline V CDR1 and CDR2: ENHRY, SYGVKD. The CDR3 loop spans 14 amino acids. Unmatched junction bases numbered 5, after V lost 0 bases and J lost 8 bases. The CDR3 sequence: CAISESGQGGGYTF. DNA of the CDR3: TGTGCCATCAGTGAGTCCGGACAGGGAGGGGGCTACACCTTC.

The chain combines TRBV28 with TRBJ2-7; D ambiguous. The V end was cut by 3 bases, the J end by 2 bases, with 8 bases between. The CDR3 totals 13 residues. Looked up from germline, CDR1 is MDHEN and CDR2 is SYDVKM. CDR3 bases: TGTGCCAGCAGTTTCGACTGGACCTACGAGCAGTACTTC. Amino acid sequence: CASSFDWTYEQYF.

V and J are TRBV7-2 and TRBJ1-5; maybe TRBD1 (6 bases). Germline loops: CDR1 SGHTA, CDR2 FQGNSA. CDR3 length: 16 amino acids. V was pared by 0 bases and J by 6 bases, with 15 bases between. CDR3 loop: CASSLAAQGTGQPQHF. CDR3 DNA sequence: TGTGCCAGCAGCTTAGCAGCGCAGGGGACGGGTCAGCCCCAGCATTTT.

This clone appeared a single time. The chain is built from TRBV30 and TRBJ2-1; D is possibly TRBD2 (5 bases). The ends were cut back, 4 bases at V and 6 bases at J, with 10 bases in the middle. CDR3 size: 12 residues. Germline assignment: CDR1 GTSNPN and CDR2 SVGIG (reference sequence). CDR3 amino acids: CAWIRSGNEQFF. The DNA of the CDR3 is TGTGCCTGGATAAGGAGCGGCAATGAGCAGTTCTTC.